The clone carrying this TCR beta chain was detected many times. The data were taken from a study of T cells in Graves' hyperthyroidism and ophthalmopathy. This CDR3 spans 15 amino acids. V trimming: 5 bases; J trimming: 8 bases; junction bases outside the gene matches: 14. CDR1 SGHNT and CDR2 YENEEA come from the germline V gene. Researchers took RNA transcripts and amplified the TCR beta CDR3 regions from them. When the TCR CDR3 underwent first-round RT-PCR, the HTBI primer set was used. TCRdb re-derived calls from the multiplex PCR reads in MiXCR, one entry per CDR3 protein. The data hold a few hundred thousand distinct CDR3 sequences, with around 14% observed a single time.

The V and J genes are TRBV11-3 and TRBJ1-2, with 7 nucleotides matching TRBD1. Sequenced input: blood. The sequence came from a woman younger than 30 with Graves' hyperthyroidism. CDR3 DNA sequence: TGTGCCAGCAGCCATACCTACACAGGGGAGCGGGGCTACACCTTC. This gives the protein CASSHTYTGERGYTF.